The 30 T cell receptor beta chains listed next were all sequenced from one sample in a study of beta chain features in type 1 diabetes. Their antigens are not known. General study findings and limits: Moderate but significant shortening of TCRB CDR3s was recorded in all four CD4+ subsets from Type 1 diabetes patients.

Reverse transcribing all isolated RNA meant expressed TCRB transcripts were sequenced. TCRdb's copy holds only in-frame clones and misses some; the assay was immunoSEQ multiplex PCR. This sample carries about 300,000 clones, roughly 14% of them seen once, and the ten largest clones take approximately 0.016%. The sample comprised naive CD4+ T cells from blood. These receptors were obtained from a woman aged 18 to 35 with type 1 diabetes.

The chain combines TRBV2 with TRBJ2-7; a possible D gene is TRBD1 (5 bases). V lost 4 bases to trimming and J lost 6 bases, with 16 bases between them. Germline V gene lookup returns CDR1 SNHLY and CDR2 FYNNEI. The CDR3 totals 14 residues. CDR3 amino acids: CASSVPERGGEQYF. The CDR3 DNA sequence: TGTGCCAGCAGTGTCCCCGAAAGGGGTGGCGAGCAGTACTTC.

This clone was seen a few times. J is TRBJ1-1 and V is TRBV5-1; D is possibly TRBD1 (5 bases). CDR3 length: 13 amino acids. The V end was cut by 4 bases, the J end by 1 base, with 8 bases between. The germline gives CDR1 SGHRS, CDR2 YFSETQ. The CDR3, as DNA: TGCGCCAGCAGCCCGGACAAGAACACTGAAGCTTTCTTT. Encoded protein: CASSPDKNTEAFF. The full variable domain, in which reference TRBV5-1 and TRBJ1-1 provide the parts outside the CDR3, is KAGVTQTPRYLIKTRGQQVTLSCSPISGHRSVSWYQQTPGQGLQFLFEYFSETQRNKGNFPGRFSGRQFSNSRSEMNVSTLELGDSALYLCASSPDKNTEAFFGQGTRLTVV.

This clone was recorded a few times. The chain employs TRBV5-4 and TRBJ2-4; D is perhaps TRBD1 (6 bases). Germline V gene data show CDR1 as SGHNT and CDR2 as YYREEE (reference sequence). The CDR3 is made up of 14 amino acids. V lost 1 base and J 1 base, leaving 6 bases between the germline ends. This chain's CDR3 is CASSLTGAKNIQYF. For the CDR3, the DNA is TGTGCCAGCAGCTTGACAGGGGCCAAAAACATTCAGTACTTC.

This clone was detected a few times. V usage is TRBV7-2 and J usage is TRBJ1-2; 9 nucleotides align to TRBD1. The J segment lost 3 bases and the V segment lost 5 bases, leaving 4 bases of the junction unmatched. Germline V CDR1 and CDR2: SGHTA, FQGNSA. This CDR3 has 14 residues. CDR3 sequence (DNA): TGTGCCAGCAGCGCCCGGACAGGGGACTATGGCTACACCTTC. This translates into CASSARTGDYGYTF. Full variable domain (missing parts from reference TRBV7-2 and TRBJ1-2): GAGVSQSPSNKVTEKGKDVELRCDPISGHTALYWYRQSLGQGLEFLIYFQGNSAPDKSGLPSDRFSAERTGGSVSTLTIQRTQQEDSAVYLCASSARTGDYGYTFGSGTRLTVV.

This sequence joins TRBV18 and TRBJ2-7, with a tentative D call TRBD2 (6 bases). Germline CDR1 is KGHSH and CDR2 is LQKENI. V lost 0 bases to trimming and J lost 10 bases, with 16 bases between them. The CDR3 is made up of 14 amino acids. CDR3 in DNA: TGTGCCAGCTCACCACCGGGGGGTAAAACCCCCCAGTACGTC. Amino acids: CASSPPGGKTPQYV.

A few counts support this clone. This chain joins TRBV5-6 and TRBJ2-7; 10 bases map to TRBD1. The CDR3 length is 18 residues. CDR1 and CDR2 (germline): SGHDT, YYEEEE. The trim removed 3 bases at V and 1 base at J, leaving 13 bases unmatched. CDR3 sequence: CASSSRTGGELLSYEQYF. In DNA form, the CDR3 reads TGTGCCAGCAGCTCCCGGACAGGGGGAGAATTGTTGTCCTACGAGCAGTACTTC.

This clone came up a few times. The chain couples TRBV30 to TRBJ2-5; 11 bases fit TRBD2. V gave up 0 bases and J gave up 5 bases; unmatched junction bases: 5. Per germline, CDR1 GTSNPN and CDR2 SVGIG (reference sequence). The CDR3 runs 15 residues. The CDR3 loop reads CAWSVLAGVGETQYF. For the CDR3, the DNA is TGTGCCTGGAGTGTACTAGCGGGAGTGGGGGAGACCCAGTACTTC.

This clone came up a few times. The chain combines TRBV7-9 with TRBJ1-2; D may be TRBD1 (5 bases). Trimming took 1 base from V and 8 from J, leaving 14 bases between them. Germline lookup yields CDR1 SEHNR and CDR2 FQNEAQ (reference sequence). The CDR3 spans 14 residues. CDR3: CASSLGQPSRGYTF. DNA of the CDR3: TGTGCCAGCAGCTTAGGACAGCCCTCGAGAGGCTACACCTTC. The whole variable domain, remainder taken from reference TRBV7-9 and TRBJ1-2, is DTGVSQNPRHKITKRGQNVTFRCDPISEHNRLYWYRQTLGQGPEFLTYFQNEAQLEKSRLLSDRFSAERPKGSFSTLEIQRTEQGDSAMYLCASSLGQPSRGYTFGSGTRLTVV.

This clone has only a few counts. The CDR3 bases are TGTGCCAGTACTCCCACCCCTAGCGGCAATGAGCAGTTCTTC. It specifies CASTPTPSGNEQFF. The chain uses TRBV19 and TRBJ2-1; 7 bases line up with TRBD2. Losses at the gene ends were 7 bases for V and 6 bases for J; bases not matched to a gene: 9. CDR1 is LNHDA, CDR2 SQIVND, per germline (reference sequence). The CDR3 contains 14 residues.

The chain has TRBV19 and TRBJ1-1; the match to TRBD1 covers 7 bases. The V segment lost 5 bases and the J segment 4 bases; nucleotides outside the gene matches: 7. The CDR3 spans 14 residues. Germline V CDR1 and CDR2: LNHDA, SQIVND (reference sequence). CDR3 in DNA: TGTGCCAGTAGTTCAACAGGGGTGACCACTGAAGCTTTCTTT. Protein product: CASSSTGVTTEAFF.

The chain is built from TRBV2 and TRBJ1-1, with 8 nucleotides matching TRBD1. Trimming cost V 7 bases and J 1 base; bases outside gene matches: 11. Germline values: CDR1 SNHLY, CDR2 FYNNEI. The CDR3 length is 16 residues. The CDR3 region is CASKKGKGTGNTEAFF. CDR3 in DNA: TGTGCCAGCAAAAAGGGGAAGGGGACAGGGAACACTGAAGCTTTCTTT.

This clone was counted only a few times. CDR3 sequence reads: CSVSRMAEGTEAFF. Written as DNA, the CDR3 is TGCAGCGTGTCCCGGATGGCGGAGGGGACTGAAGCTTTCTTT. The chain is built from TRBV29-1 and TRBJ1-1; D perhaps matches TRBD1 (5 bases). This CDR3 contains 14 residues. The V end was cut by 6 bases, the J end by 5 bases, with 19 bases between. CDR1 SQVTM and CDR2 ANQGSEA come from the germline V gene.

A few counts support this clone. The chain uses TRBV23-1 and TRBJ2-7; no definite D call. TRBV23-1 is an open reading frame whose function is uncertain. V was clipped by 3 bases and J by 0 bases, with 12 bases between them. This CDR3 has 15 residues. CDR3 nucleotides: TGCGCCAGCAGTCATTGGGCGATGAGCTCCTACGAGCAGTACTTC. It encodes CASSHWAMSSYEQYF.

The sample holds a few counts of this clone. The chain links TRBV29-1 to TRBJ2-3; no reliable D call. There are 11 residues in the CDR3. Deletions cut 8 bases from V and 0 bases from J, with 6 bases between. CDR1 is SQVTM and CDR2 is ANQGSEA in the germline V gene. The CDR3 spells CSTESTDTQYF. DNA for the CDR3: TGCAGCACGGAGAGCACAGATACGCAGTATTTT.

This clone was picked up a small number of times. The V gene is TRBV7-2, the J gene TRBJ1-2; D gene ambiguous. The CDR3 totals 14 residues. Trimming removed 3 bases from V and 6 bases from J, with 14 bases in between. Germline-derived CDR1 and CDR2 are SGHTA and FQGNSA. CDR3 bases: TGTGCCAGCAGCTTTTCTATGGAGAGGCATGGCTACACCTTC. Translating gives CASSFSMERHGYTF.

The rearrangement uses TRBV30 and TRBJ2-7; 14 nucleotides match TRBD2. Germline assignment: CDR1 GTSNPN and CDR2 SVGIG (reference sequence). CDR3 size: 14 residues. The CDR3 is CAGAGTSGRYEQYF. For the CDR3, the DNA is TGTGCTGGGGCCGGGACTAGCGGGAGATACGAGCAGTACTTC.

The chain uses TRBV2 and TRBJ2-3, with TRBD2 as a possible D gene (6 bases). With 4 bases removed from V and 2 bases from J, the gap between germline ends came to 13 bases. Germline V gene lookup returns CDR1 SNHLY and CDR2 FYNNEI. CDR3 length: 15 amino acids. For the CDR3, the DNA is TGTGCCAGCAGTGTAAAACTAGCAGACACAGATACGCAGTATTTT. This codes for CASSVKLADTDTQYF.

The CDR3, as DNA: TGTGCCAGCAGACCTCCGGGACTAGCGACCCATGAGCAGTTCTTC. Residues: CASRPPGLATHEQFF. The V call is TRBV7-2, the J call TRBJ2-1, with 10 bases aligning to TRBD2. Per germline, CDR1 SGHTA and CDR2 FQGNSA. With V trimmed by 6 bases and J by 8 bases, 10 bases remained unmatched. This CDR3 region has 15 residues.

This clone turned up a few times. This chain joins TRBV19 and TRBJ2-3, with 10 bases matching TRBD2. The CDR3 consists of 14 residues. V dropped 6 bases and J dropped 5; count of bases not matched to a gene: 5. Germline CDR1 reads LNHDA; CDR2 reads SQIVND (reference sequence). The CDR3 nucleotides read TGTGCCAGTAGCCTAGCGGGAGTAGTAGATACGCAGTATTTT. Its translation is CASSLAGVVDTQYF.

The rearrangement links TRBV18 to TRBJ2-7, with a possible D match to TRBD2 (5 bases). This CDR3 is built from 13 residues. V was cut by 8 bases and J by 5 bases, with 16 bases left in between. Germline V gene sequence: CDR1 KGHSH, CDR2 LQKENI. The CDR3 reads CASRPGGLHEQYF. CDR3 bases: TGTGCCAGCCGACCGGGCGGGCTCCACGAGCAGTACTTC.

V and J are TRBV4-1 and TRBJ2-1; 9 positions match TRBD2. V trimming: 6 bases; J trimming: 2 bases; junction bases outside the gene matches: 11. Germline V gives CDR1 MGHRA, CDR2 YSYEKL. This CDR3 has 17 residues. CDR3: CASRRVAGGRAYNEQFF. In DNA form, the CDR3 reads TGCGCCAGCAGGCGGGTGGCGGGAGGGCGGGCCTACAATGAGCAGTTCTTC.

CDR3 nucleotide sequence: TGTGCCAGCAGCTTAGATCGAGGGACAGGGACCTATGGTGGCTACACCTTC. As protein: CASSLDRGTGTYGGYTF. V gene TRBV11-2 combines with J gene TRBJ1-2; TRBD1 matches 9 bases. The CDR3 has 17 amino acids. V lost 0 bases and J lost 7; bases outside the gene matches: 12. Germline V gene sequence: CDR1 SGHAT, CDR2 FQNNGV. The entire variable domain, with the rest obtained from reference TRBV11-2 and TRBJ1-2, is as follows: EAGVAQSPRYKIIEKRQSVAFWCNPISGHATLYWYQQILGQGPKLLIQFQNNGVVDDSQLPKDRFSAERLKGVDSTLKIQPAKLEDSAVYLCASSLDRGTGTYGGYTFGSGTRLTVV.

The table lists this clone with a few counts. The chain combines TRBV30 with TRBJ1-5; possibly TRBD1 for D (6 bases). The ends were cut back, 5 bases at V and 5 bases at J, with 13 bases in the middle. This CDR3 comprises 13 residues. In germline, CDR1 is GTSNPN, CDR2 SVGIG (reference sequence). CDR3 loop: CAWQQGGDQPQHF. The CDR3 region has the DNA TGTGCCTGGCAACAGGGTGGAGATCAGCCCCAGCATTTT.

The rearrangement joins TRBV11-2 to TRBJ2-1; 10 bases are a match to TRBD2. The CDR3 runs to 15 residues. Germline lookup yields CDR1 SGHAT and CDR2 FQNNGV. V lost 6 bases to trimming and J lost 6 bases; unmatched junction nucleotides: 8. CDR3 amino acids: CASRRLAGSFNEQFF. The CDR3 DNA sequence: TGTGCCAGCAGAAGACTAGCGGGTTCTTTCAATGAGCAGTTCTTC.

This clone was detected a few times. The rearrangement joins TRBV4-2 to TRBJ1-4, with unresolved D. Germline values: CDR1 LGHNA, CDR2 YNFKEQ. The CDR3 covers 13 residues. Trimming pared 1 base from V and 7 bases from J, leaving 7 bases between. The CDR3 reads CASSQVGSEKLFF. The CDR3 DNA is TGTGCCAGCAGCCAAGTAGGGAGTGAAAAACTGTTTTTT.

The chain is built from TRBV7-8 and TRBJ2-7, with TRBD2 matching over 12 bases. The CDR3 spans 18 residues. Trimming removed 5 bases from V and 0 bases from J; junction bases left unmatched: 11. Looked up from germline, CDR1 is SGHVS and CDR2 is FQNEAQ. CDR3 protein: CASSPSGGLAGFSYEQYF. CDR3 nucleotides: TGTGCCAGCAGCCCTTCCGGGGGACTAGCGGGTTTCTCCTACGAGCAGTACTTC.

This clone was picked up one time. The chain carries TRBV7-9 and TRBJ2-2, with D tentatively TRBD1 (7 bases). The V gene lost 4 bases and the J gene lost 3 bases, with 15 bases spanning the gap. This CDR3 contains 16 residues. The germline gives CDR1 SEHNR, CDR2 FQNEAQ (reference sequence). This chain's CDR3 is CASSWRGPGDTGELFF. The CDR3 nucleotides read TGTGCCAGCAGCTGGAGGGGGCCGGGGGACACCGGGGAGCTGTTTTTT.

This sequence joins TRBV7-9 and TRBJ2-2; 8 bases are a match to TRBD2. This CDR3 has 16 amino acids. V shed 5 bases, J shed 7 bases, and the junction held 12 bases outside the gene matches. The germline gives CDR1 SEHNR, CDR2 FQNEAQ (reference sequence). CDR3 protein: CASSPREGRVDGELFF. The CDR3 DNA is TGTGCCAGCAGCCCCCGGGAGGGCCGGGTCGACGGGGAGCTGTTTTTT.

This clone was found many times. The V call is TRBV6-6, the J call TRBJ2-7, with 10 bases matching TRBD1. The CDR3 runs to 13 residues. Germline V gene lookup returns CDR1 MNHNY and CDR2 SVGAGI (reference sequence). J lost 5 bases, V lost 6 bases, and 4 bases had no gene match. CDR3 sequence: CASRRQGADEQYV. The CDR3 region has the DNA TGTGCCAGCAGGAGACAGGGGGCGGACGAGCAGTACGTC.

The CDR3, as DNA: TGTGCCAGCAGACCGCAGGAACCTGAAGCTTTCTTT. It yields the protein CASRPQEPEAFF. The chain links TRBV6-6 to TRBJ1-1; the D is unclear. V gave up 6 bases and J gave up 6 bases, with 11 bases separating them. From germline, CDR1 is MNHNY and CDR2 SVGAGI (reference sequence). The CDR3 contains 12 residues.